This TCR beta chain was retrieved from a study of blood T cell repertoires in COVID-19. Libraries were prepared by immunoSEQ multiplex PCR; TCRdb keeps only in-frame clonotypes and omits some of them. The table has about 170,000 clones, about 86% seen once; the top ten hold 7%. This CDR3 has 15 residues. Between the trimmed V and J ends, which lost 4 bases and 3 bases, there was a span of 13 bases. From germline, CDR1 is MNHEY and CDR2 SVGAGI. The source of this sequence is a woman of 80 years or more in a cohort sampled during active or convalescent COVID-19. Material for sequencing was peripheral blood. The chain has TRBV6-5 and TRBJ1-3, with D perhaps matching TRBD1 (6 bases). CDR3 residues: CASSFTGNSGNTIYF. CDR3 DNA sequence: TGTGCCAGCAGTTTTACAGGGAATAGTGGAAACACCATATATTTT.